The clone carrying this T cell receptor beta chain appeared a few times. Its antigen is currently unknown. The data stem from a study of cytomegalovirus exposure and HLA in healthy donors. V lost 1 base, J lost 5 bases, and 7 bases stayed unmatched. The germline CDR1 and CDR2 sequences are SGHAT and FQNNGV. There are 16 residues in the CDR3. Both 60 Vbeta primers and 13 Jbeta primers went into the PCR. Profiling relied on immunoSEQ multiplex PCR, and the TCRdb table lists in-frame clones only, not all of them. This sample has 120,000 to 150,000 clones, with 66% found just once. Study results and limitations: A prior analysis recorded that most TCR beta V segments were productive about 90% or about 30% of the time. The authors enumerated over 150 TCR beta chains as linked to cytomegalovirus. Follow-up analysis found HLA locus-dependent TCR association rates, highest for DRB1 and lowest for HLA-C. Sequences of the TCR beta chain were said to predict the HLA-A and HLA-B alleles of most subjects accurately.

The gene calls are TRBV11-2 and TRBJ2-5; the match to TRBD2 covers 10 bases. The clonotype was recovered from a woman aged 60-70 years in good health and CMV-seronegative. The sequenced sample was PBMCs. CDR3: CASSLVASGGSETQYF. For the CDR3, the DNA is TGTGCCAGCAGCTTAGTGGCTAGCGGGGGTTCTGAGACCCAGTACTTC.